In its sample, the clone carrying this T cell receptor (beta chain) was seen once. This sample is drawn from a study of cytomegalovirus exposure and HLA in healthy donors. In the PCR, 60 Vbeta and 13 Jbeta primers were used. Profiling relied on immunoSEQ multiplex PCR, and the TCRdb table lists in-frame clones only, not all of them. Of roughly 120,000 clones listed, around two thirds were seen once; the top ten hold roughly 8.2%. This TCR came from a woman aged 40 to 50 in good health and CMV-seropositive. Sequencing was done on a sample of PBMCs.

This chain's CDR3 is CASSLGTGGFGANVLTF. The CDR3 DNA reads as TGTGCCAGCAGCCTGGGGACAGGGGGATTTGGGGCCAACGTCCTGACTTTC. The rearrangement links TRBV9 to TRBJ2-6; 11 bases align to TRBD1. V shed 4 bases, J shed 3 bases, and the junction held 6 bases outside the gene matches. Germline CDR1 and CDR2: SGDLS and YYNGEE. This CDR3 contains 17 residues.